Below are 19 T cell receptor beta chains sequenced from a single sample in a study of blood T cells in healthy people across ages. The second PCR ran roughly 6 to 11 cycles with a sample-barcoded 5' primer and J-beta primers. TCRdb fed the 5' RACE reads into MiXCR, producing one record per CDR3 protein. The repertoire includes some 920,000 distinct CDR3 sequences, roughly half of them detected once, and about a fifth sits in the top ten. Material for sequencing was blood. All receptors derive from a woman aged 60-75 years in good health.

The rearrangement joins TRBV2 to TRBJ2-4; D not certain. Trimming left V 8 bases short and J 13 bases short, with 18 bases between. Germline values: CDR1 SNHLY, CDR2 FYNNEI. This CDR3 is built from 12 residues. The CDR3 loop is CASDQGRDEQYF. The CDR3 DNA reads TGTGCCAGCGACCAAGGCCGCGATGAGCAGTACTTC.

This sequence joins TRBV10-2 and TRBJ2-1; TRBD2 aligns across 8 bases. Germline CDR1 is WSHSY and CDR2 is SAAADI. V trimming: 7 bases; J trimming: 9 bases; junction bases outside the gene matches: 14. The CDR3 contains 15 residues. The chain's CDR3 is CASTAGGSHSREQFF. Here the CDR3 DNA reads TGCGCCAGCACGGCGGGAGGATCTCATTCACGTGAGCAGTTCTTC.

This clonotype was observed a handful of times. This sequence joins TRBV2 and TRBJ2-1; D ambiguous. CDR3 size: 13 residues. Germline V gene sequence: CDR1 SNHLY, CDR2 FYNNEI. V dropped 8 bases and J dropped 6 bases, with 14 bases sitting between them. The CDR3 DNA follows: TGTGCCAGCTCCCAACGGTACGGCAATGAGCAGTTCTTC. Translating it yields CASSQRYGNEQFF. The whole variable domain, remainder taken from reference TRBV2 and TRBJ2-1, is EPEVTQTPSHQVTQMGQEVILRCVPISNHLYFYWYRQILGQKVEFLVSFYNNEISEKSEIFDDQFSVERPDGSNFTLKIRSTKLEDSAMYFCASSQRYGNEQFFGPGTRLTVL.

This chain uses TRBV20-1 with TRBJ1-2; TRBD1 agrees at 12 bases. Germline trimming cut 3 bases from V and 9 bases from J; bases unmatched to any gene: 8. CDR3 length: 14 amino acids. Germline lookup yields CDR1 DFQATT and CDR2 SNEGSKA (reference sequence). The CDR3 sequence is CSASSGTGGSSYTF. CDR3 bases: TGCAGTGCTAGCTCCGGGACAGGGGGCTCGAGCTACACCTTC.

This chain joins TRBV7-8 and TRBJ1-5, with a weak D call TRBD1 (6 bases). Per germline, CDR1 SGHVS and CDR2 FQNEAQ. The V gene lost 4 bases and the J gene lost 2 bases, with 15 bases spanning the gap. The CDR3 extends over 16 amino acids. CDR3 sequence reads: CASSSRRGGGNQPQHF. The CDR3, as DNA: TGTGCCAGCAGCTCTCGGAGAGGGGGAGGCAATCAGCCCCAGCATTTT.

The chain recombines TRBV20-1 with TRBJ2-3, with 7 bases aligning to TRBD1. The CDR3 consists of 15 residues. CDR1 DFQATT and CDR2 SNEGSKA come from the germline V gene (reference sequence). J gave up 2 bases and V 1 base, and 6 bases lay outside the gene matches. Written as DNA, the CDR3 is TGCAGTGCTAGAGCGACCGGGACAGCCACAGATACGCAGTATTTT. This encodes CSARATGTATDTQYF.

The V and J genes are TRBV28 and TRBJ2-3; no clear D gene. V gave up 5 bases and J gave up 4 bases, with 10 bases separating them. The CDR3 contains 13 residues. Germline CDR1 is MDHEN and CDR2 is SYDVKM. The CDR3 sequence is CASSAGTPDTQYF. CDR3 in DNA: TGTGCCAGCAGTGCCGGAACCCCAGATACGCAGTATTTT. Combining the CDR3 with reference TRBV28 and TRBJ2-3 gives the whole variable domain DVKVTQSSRYLVKRTGEKVFLECVQDMDHENMFWYRQDPGLGLRLIYFSYDVKMKEKGDIPEGYSVSREKKERFSLILESASTNQTSMYLCASSAGTPDTQYFGPGTRLTVL.

This clonotype appeared once. The chain couples TRBV5-1 to TRBJ2-1, with D uncertain. CDR3 length: 13 amino acids. Germline V gene sequence: CDR1 SGHRS, CDR2 YFSETQ. Trimming took 6 bases from V and 5 from J, leaving 12 bases between them. CDR3 loop: CASTIPGNNEQFF. CDR3 coding DNA: TGCGCCAGCACCATTCCTGGGAACAATGAGCAGTTCTTC.

The genes are TRBV5-8 and TRBJ2-3, with 7 bases matching TRBD1. J gave up 6 bases and V 4 bases, and 11 bases lay outside the gene matches. The CDR3 is made up of 15 amino acids. Germline CDR1 is SGHTS and CDR2 is YDEGEE. CDR3 loop: CASSLYRGPQDTQYF. CDR3 DNA: TGTGCCAGCAGCCTCTACAGGGGACCCCAGGATACGCAGTATTTT. Using reference TRBV5-8 and TRBJ2-3 for the parts outside the CDR3, the full variable domain is EAGVTQSPTHLIKTRGQQATLRCSPISGHTSVYWYQQALGLGLQFLLWYDEGEERNRGNFPPRFSGRQFPNYSSELNVNALELEDSALYLCASSLYRGPQDTQYFGPGTRLTVL.

The table lists this clonotype with many counts. The junction departs from germline at one end; a sequencing error may be responsible. The rearrangement links TRBV4-1 to TRBJ2-7; 10 bases line up with TRBD2. The CDR3 has 15 amino acids. CDR1 and CDR2 (germline): MGHRA, YSYEKL. The CDR3 coding sequence is TGTGCCAGCAGCTCCCGACTAGCGGGCTCCTACGAGCAGTACTTC. Its translation: CASSSRLAGSYEQYF.

This clonotype was picked up a small number of times. The chain uses TRBV4-2 and TRBJ2-1, with D perhaps being TRBD1 or TRBD2 (6 bases each). The germline V gene has CDR1 LGHNA and CDR2 YNFKEQ. Trimming left V 8 bases short and J 2 bases short, with 19 bases between. This CDR3 has 16 amino acids. The CDR3 region is CASQEGGGDAYNEQFF. The CDR3 DNA is TGTGCCAGCCAGGAGGGGGGAGGTGACGCCTACAATGAGCAGTTCTTC.

The chain carries TRBV29-1 and TRBJ2-3, with 8 bases fitting TRBD2. This CDR3 region has 14 residues. In germline, CDR1 is SQVTM, CDR2 ANQGSEA. Trimming at V came to 4 bases and at J to 6 bases, leaving 9 bases not matched to a gene. As DNA, the CDR3 is TGCAGCGTTGCCAGCGGGAGCTTCACCGATACGCAGTATTTT. Protein product: CSVASGSFTDTQYF.

This clonotype has at least ten counts. The chain employs TRBV6-5 and TRBJ2-5; the D gene is possibly TRBD2 (6 bases). CDR3 length equals 15 residues. V was clipped by 4 bases and J by 0 bases, with 12 bases between them. The germline V gene encodes CDR1 MNHEY and CDR2 SVGAGI. CDR3 DNA: TGTGCCAGCAGTTCCCCAGGGAGGCACCAAGAGACCCAGTACTTC. Its translation: CASSSPGRHQETQYF.

The rearrangement joins TRBV27 to TRBJ2-7; 12 bases line up with TRBD2. CDR3 length equals 17 residues. The V gene's germline CDR1 is MNHEY and CDR2 SMNVEV (reference sequence). J lost 0 bases, V lost 8 bases, and 11 bases had no gene match. The CDR3 DNA follows: TGTGCCAGCCGACGGACTAGCGGGGCGGTTGGCTCCTACGAGCAGTACTTC. This codes for CASRRTSGAVGSYEQYF.

V usage is TRBV5-1 and J usage is TRBJ1-1; D unclear. Trimming pared 4 bases from V and 0 bases from J, leaving 25 bases between. Germline V gives CDR1 SGHRS, CDR2 YFSETQ. The CDR3 has 19 amino acids. CDR3 sequence reads: CASSELFGSHGRMNTEAFF. The CDR3 nucleotides read TGCGCCAGCAGCGAGCTCTTCGGGTCTCACGGGCGCATGAACACTGAAGCTTTCTTT.

This clonotype came up many times. This chain joins TRBV7-2 and TRBJ2-5; D unresolved. The CDR3 is made up of 15 amino acids. Deletions cut 2 bases from V and 5 bases from J, with 15 bases between. The germline V gene encodes CDR1 SGHTA and CDR2 FQGNSA. The CDR3 loop reads CASSLNGQVVETQYF. CDR3 in DNA: TGTGCCAGCAGCTTAAACGGCCAGGTTGTGGAGACCCAGTACTTC.

The chain uses TRBV24-1 and TRBJ2-4; D gene unclear. Judging by the DNA end, TRBJ2-7 fits better; the J call may be wrong. The germline V gene encodes CDR1 KGHDR and CDR2 SFDVKD. This CDR3 is 15 amino acids long. The CDR3 coding sequence is TGTGCCACCAGTGACCCTCGGACGGCCTCCTACGAGCAGTACTTC. Protein sequence: CATSDPRTASYEQYF.

This clonotype was observed a few times. The chain couples TRBV7-9 to TRBJ2-2, with 8 bases that match TRBD1. Germline trimming cut 5 bases from V and 6 bases from J; bases unmatched to any gene: 5. CDR1 is SEHNR, CDR2 FQNEAQ, per germline (reference sequence). The CDR3 is made up of 14 amino acids. The chain's CDR3 is CASSKGQAAGELFF. The CDR3 DNA sequence: TGTGCCAGCAGCAAGGGACAGGCGGCCGGGGAGCTGTTTTTT.

CDR3 in amino acids: CASSVGQAEQYF. The CDR3 DNA follows: TGCGCCAGCAGCGTGGGACAGGCCGAGCAGTACTTC. V gene TRBV5-1 combines with J gene TRBJ2-7; 8 nucleotides match TRBD1. This CDR3 has 12 residues. Germline CDR1 is SGHRS and CDR2 is YFSETQ. J lost 6 bases, V lost 4 bases, and 3 bases had no gene match.